The clone carrying this TCR beta chain has a handful of counts. No antigen is known for it. This sample is part of a study of beta chain features in type 1 diabetes. Study-wide results and caveats: All four CD4+ subsets from Type 1 diabetes patients carried moderately but significantly shorter TCRB CDR3s. Patients' naive, central memory and regulatory TCRB repertoires appeared more alike than those of healthy donors.

The germline CDR1 and CDR2 sequences are SGHVS and FQNEAQ. The CDR3 covers 15 residues. Trimming at V came to 2 bases and at J to 5 bases, leaving 6 bases not matched to a gene. What was sequenced were expressed TCRB transcripts, since all of the isolated RNA had been reverse transcribed. Only in-frame clones appear in the TCRdb table, and some are missing; sequencing was by immunoSEQ multiplex PCR. The sample records roughly 260,000 clones, about a tenth being singletons. The receptor was isolated from a man aged 25 to 40 with type 1 diabetes. The sequenced sample was naive CD4+ T cells from blood. The rearrangement joins TRBV7-8 to TRBJ2-5; 9 bases fit TRBD1. CDR3 sequence (DNA): TGTGCCAGCAGCTTACTAGGACAGGGGCGGGAGACCCAGTACTTC. The encoded protein is CASSLLGQGRETQYF. The full variable domain, rest sourced from reference TRBV7-8 and TRBJ2-5, is GAGVSQSPRYKVAKRGQDVALRCDPISGHVSLFWYQQALGQGPEFLTYFQNEAQLDKSGLPSDRFFAERPEGSVSTLKIQRTQQEDSAVYLCASSLLGQGRETQYFGPGTRLLVL.